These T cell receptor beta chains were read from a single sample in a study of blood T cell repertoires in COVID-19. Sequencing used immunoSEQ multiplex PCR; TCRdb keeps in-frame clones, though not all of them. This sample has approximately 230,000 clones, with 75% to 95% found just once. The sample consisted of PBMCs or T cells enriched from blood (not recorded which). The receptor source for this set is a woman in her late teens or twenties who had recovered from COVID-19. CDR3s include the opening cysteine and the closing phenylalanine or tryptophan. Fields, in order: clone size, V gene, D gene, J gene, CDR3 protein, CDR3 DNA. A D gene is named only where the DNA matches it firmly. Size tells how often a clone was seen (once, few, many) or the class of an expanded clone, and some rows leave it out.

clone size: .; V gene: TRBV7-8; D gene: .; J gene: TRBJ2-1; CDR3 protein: CASNSGPYNEQFF; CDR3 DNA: TGTGCCAGCAATAGCGGCCCCTACAATGAGCAGTTCTTC
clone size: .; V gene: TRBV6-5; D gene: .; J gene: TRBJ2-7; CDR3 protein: CASSSPQAAYEQYF; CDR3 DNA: TGTGCCAGCAGTTCCCCACAGGCCGCCTACGAGCAGTACTTC
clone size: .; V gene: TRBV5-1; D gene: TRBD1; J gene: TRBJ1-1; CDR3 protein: CASSLGDRVSNTEAFF; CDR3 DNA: TGCGCCAGCAGCTTGGGGGACAGGGTATCGAACACTGAAGCTTTCTTT
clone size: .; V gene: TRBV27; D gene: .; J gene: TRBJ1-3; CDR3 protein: CASSLSRSSGNTIYF; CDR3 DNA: TGTGCCAGCAGTTTATCGCGAAGCTCTGGAAACACCATATATTTT
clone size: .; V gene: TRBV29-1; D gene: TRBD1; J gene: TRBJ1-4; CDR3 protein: CSAQGQSNEKLFF; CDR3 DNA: TGCAGCGCGCAGGGACAGTCTAATGAAAAACTGTTTTTT
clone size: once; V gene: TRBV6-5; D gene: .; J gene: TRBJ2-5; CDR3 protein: CASLQQAWETQYF; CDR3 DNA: TGTGCCAGCCTCCAGCAGGCTTGGGAGACCCAGTACTTC
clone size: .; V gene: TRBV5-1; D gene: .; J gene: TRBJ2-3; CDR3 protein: CASSSLGLVHTSTDTQYF; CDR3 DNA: TGCGCCAGCAGCTCTTTGGGACTCGTCCACACAAGCACAGATACGCAGTATTTT
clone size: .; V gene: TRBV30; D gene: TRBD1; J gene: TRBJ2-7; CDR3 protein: CAWKPGQTLLRRYEQYF; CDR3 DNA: TGTGCCTGGAAACCGGGACAGACTCTCCTAAGGCGCTACGAGCAGTACTTC
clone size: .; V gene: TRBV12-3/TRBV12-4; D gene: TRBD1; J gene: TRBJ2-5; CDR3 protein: CASSPTGGETQYF; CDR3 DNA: TGTGCCAGCAGCCCGACAGGGGGAGAGACCCAGTACTTC
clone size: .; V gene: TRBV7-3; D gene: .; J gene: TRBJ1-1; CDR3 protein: CASSLTADTEAFF; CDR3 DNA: TGTGCCAGCAGCTTAACGGCGGATACTGAAGCTTTCTTT
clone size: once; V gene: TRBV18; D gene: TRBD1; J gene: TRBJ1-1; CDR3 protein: CASSGQVNTEAFF; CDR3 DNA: TGTGCCAGCTCAGGACAGGTCAACACTGAAGCTTTCTTT
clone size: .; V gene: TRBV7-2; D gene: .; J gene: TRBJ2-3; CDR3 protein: CASSTGLGTDTQYF; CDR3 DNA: TGTGCCAGCAGCACCGGACTGGGCACAGATACGCAGTATTTT
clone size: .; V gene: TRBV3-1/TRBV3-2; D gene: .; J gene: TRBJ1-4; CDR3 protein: CASSQSSTGVVLFF; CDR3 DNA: TGTGCCAGCAGCCAATCTTCCACAGGTGTCGTACTGTTTTTT
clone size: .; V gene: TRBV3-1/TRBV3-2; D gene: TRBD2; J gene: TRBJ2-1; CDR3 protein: CASSLIAGGLNEQFF; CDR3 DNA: TGTGCCAGCAGCCTTATAGCGGGGGGTCTAAATGAGCAGTTCTTC
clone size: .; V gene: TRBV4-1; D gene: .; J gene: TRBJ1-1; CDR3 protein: CASSLYRAMNTEAFF; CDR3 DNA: TGCGCCAGCAGCCTATACAGGGCGATGAACACTGAAGCTTTCTTT
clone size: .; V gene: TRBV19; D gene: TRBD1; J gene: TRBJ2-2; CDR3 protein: CASGDRPNTGELFF; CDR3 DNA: TGTGCCAGTGGGGACAGACCAAACACCGGGGAGCTGTTTTTT
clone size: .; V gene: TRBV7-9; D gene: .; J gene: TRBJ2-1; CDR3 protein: CASSLSLANNEQFF; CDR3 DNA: TGTGCCAGCAGCTTATCTCTAGCGAACAATGAGCAGTTCTTC
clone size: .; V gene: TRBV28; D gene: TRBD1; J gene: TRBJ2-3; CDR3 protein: CASSGTGVTDTQYF; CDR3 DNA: TGTGCCAGCAGTGGGACAGGGGTCACAGATACGCAGTATTTT
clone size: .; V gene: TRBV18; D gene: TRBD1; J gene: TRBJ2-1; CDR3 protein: CASSPEGTGSYNEQFF; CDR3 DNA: TGTGCCAGCTCACCAGAAGGGACAGGGTCCTACAATGAGCAGTTCTTC
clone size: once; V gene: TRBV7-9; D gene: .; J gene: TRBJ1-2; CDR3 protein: CASSHSGTPLYGYTF; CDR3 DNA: TGTGCCAGCAGCCACTCCGGGACTCCACTCTATGGCTACACCTTC
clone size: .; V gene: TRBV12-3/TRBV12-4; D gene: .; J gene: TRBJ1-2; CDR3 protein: CAIKFRGALGYTF; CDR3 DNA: TGTGCCATCAAGTTCCGGGGGGCGTTAGGCTACACCTTC
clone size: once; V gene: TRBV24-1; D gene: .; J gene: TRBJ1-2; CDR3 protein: CATSDRGGYTF; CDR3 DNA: TGTGCCACCAGTGATCGAGGTGGCTACACCTTC
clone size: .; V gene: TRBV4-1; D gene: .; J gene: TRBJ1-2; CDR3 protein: CASSQLTELNLDYGYTF; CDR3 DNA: TGCGCCAGCAGCCAATTGACAGAGTTGAACCTTGACTATGGCTACACCTTC
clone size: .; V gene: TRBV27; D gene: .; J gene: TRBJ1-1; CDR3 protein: CASSFGGYRVNTEAFF; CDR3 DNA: TGTGCCAGCAGTTTTGGGGGGTACCGGGTGAACACTGAAGCTTTCTTT
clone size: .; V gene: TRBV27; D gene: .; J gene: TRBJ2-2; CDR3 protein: CASSLLLGTGELFF; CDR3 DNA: TGTGCCAGCAGCCTTTTACTCGGCACCGGGGAGCTGTTTTTT
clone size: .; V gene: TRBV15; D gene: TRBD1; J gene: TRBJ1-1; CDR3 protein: CATSRETGGSAEAFF; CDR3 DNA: TGTGCCACCAGCAGAGAGACAGGGGGCAGCGCTGAAGCTTTCTTT
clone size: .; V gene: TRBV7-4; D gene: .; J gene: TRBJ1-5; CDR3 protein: CASSPDKSDQPQHF; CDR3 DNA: TGTGCCAGCAGCCCAGACAAGTCCGATCAGCCCCAGCATTTT
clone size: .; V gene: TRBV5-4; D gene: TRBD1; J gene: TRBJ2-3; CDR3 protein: CASSRIGQGASTDTQYF; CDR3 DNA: TGTGCCAGCAGCCGTATCGGACAGGGGGCCAGCACAGATACGCAGTATTTT
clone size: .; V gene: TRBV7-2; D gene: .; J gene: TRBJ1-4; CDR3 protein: CASSLAGDGKLFF; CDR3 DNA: TGTGCCAGCAGCTTAGCGGGAGACGGAAAACTGTTTTTT
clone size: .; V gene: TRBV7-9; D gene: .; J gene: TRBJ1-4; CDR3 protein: CASSLYNEKLFF; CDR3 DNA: TGTGCCAGCAGCCTTTATAATGAAAAACTGTTTTTT
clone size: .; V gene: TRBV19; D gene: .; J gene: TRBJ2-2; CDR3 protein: CASSIRSPGVNTGELFF; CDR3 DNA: TGTGCCAGTAGTATTCGGAGCCCAGGGGTCAACACCGGGGAGCTGTTTTTT
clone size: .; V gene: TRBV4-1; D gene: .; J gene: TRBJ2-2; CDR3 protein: CASSQDLAGRGTGELFF; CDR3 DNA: TGCGCCAGCAGCCAAGATCTCGCGGGAAGGGGCACCGGGGAGCTGTTTTTT
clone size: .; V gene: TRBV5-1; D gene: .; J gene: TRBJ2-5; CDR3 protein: CASSLETGAKETQYF; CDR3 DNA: TGCGCCAGCAGCTTGGAAACGGGAGCCAAAGAGACCCAGTACTTC
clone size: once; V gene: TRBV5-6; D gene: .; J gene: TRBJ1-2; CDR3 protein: CASRRETRGFGYTF; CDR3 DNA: TGTGCCAGCAGAAGAGAGACTAGGGGTTTTGGCTACACCTTC
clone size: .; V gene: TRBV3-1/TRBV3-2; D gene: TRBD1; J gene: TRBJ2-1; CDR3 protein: CASSLAGQGSHEQFF; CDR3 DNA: TGTGCCAGCAGTCTCGCGGGACAGGGCTCTCATGAGCAGTTCTTC
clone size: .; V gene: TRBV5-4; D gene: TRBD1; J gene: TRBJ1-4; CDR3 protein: CASSFQGATNEKLFF; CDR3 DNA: TGTGCCAGCAGCTTTCAGGGGGCAACTAATGAAAAACTGTTTTTT
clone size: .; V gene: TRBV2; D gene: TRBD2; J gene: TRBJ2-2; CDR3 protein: CASRSERGGTGELFF; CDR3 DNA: TGTGCCAGCAGGTCGGAGCGGGGCGGGACCGGGGAGCTGTTTTTT
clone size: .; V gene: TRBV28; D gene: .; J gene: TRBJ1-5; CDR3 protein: CASSLYQLAAAQHF; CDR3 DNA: TGTGCCAGCAGTTTATACCAGCTAGCCGCTGCCCAGCATTTT
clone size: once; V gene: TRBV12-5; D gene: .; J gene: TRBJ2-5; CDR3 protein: CASALDKETQYF; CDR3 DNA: TGTGCTAGTGCCCTCGACAAAGAGACCCAGTACTTC
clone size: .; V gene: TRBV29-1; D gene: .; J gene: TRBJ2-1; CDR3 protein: CSAAQGTLYNEQFF; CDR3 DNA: TGCAGCGCGGCTCAGGGGACGCTATACAATGAGCAGTTCTTC
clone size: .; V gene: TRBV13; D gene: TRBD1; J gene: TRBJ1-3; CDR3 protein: CASSSGGQGDGNTIYF; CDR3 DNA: TGTGCCAGCAGCTCGGGGGGACAGGGTGATGGAAACACCATATATTTT
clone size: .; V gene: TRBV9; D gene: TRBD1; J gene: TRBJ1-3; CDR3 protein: CASSVDRGFSGNTIYF; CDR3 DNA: TGTGCCAGCAGCGTAGACAGGGGCTTCTCTGGAAACACCATATATTTT
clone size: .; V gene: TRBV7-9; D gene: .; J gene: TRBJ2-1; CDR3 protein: CASRIVGDEQFF; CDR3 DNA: TGTGCCAGCAGGATCGTGGGCGATGAGCAGTTCTTC
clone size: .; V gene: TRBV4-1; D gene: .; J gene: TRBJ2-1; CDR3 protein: CASSWRSVGEQFF; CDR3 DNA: TGCGCCAGCAGCTGGAGGAGCGTTGGGGAGCAGTTCTTC
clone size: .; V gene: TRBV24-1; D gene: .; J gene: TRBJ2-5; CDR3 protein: CATSDAGQLLETQYF; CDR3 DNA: TGTGCCACCAGTGACGCGGGACAGCTCCTAGAGACCCAGTACTTC